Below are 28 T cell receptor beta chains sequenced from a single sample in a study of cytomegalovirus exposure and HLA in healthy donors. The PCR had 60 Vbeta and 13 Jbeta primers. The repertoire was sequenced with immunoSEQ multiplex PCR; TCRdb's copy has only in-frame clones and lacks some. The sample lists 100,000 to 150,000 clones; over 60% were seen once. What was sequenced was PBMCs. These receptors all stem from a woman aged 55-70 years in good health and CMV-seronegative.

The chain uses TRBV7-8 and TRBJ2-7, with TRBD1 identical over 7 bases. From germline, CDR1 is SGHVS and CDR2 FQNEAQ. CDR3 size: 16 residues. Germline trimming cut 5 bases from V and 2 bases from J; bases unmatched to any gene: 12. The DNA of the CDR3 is TGTGCCAGCAGCGCCCGGACAGGCGGCCTTACCTACGAGCAGTACTTC. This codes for CASSARTGGLTYEQYF.

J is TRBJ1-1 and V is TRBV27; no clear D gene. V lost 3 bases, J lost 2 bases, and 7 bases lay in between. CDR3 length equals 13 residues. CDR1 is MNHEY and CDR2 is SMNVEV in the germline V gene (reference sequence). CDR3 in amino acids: CASSFRVNTEAFF. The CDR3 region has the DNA TGTGCCAGCAGTTTCCGAGTTAACACTGAAGCTTTCTTT.

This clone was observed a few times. Here the CDR3 reads CASSFPGTPNYGYTF. The DNA for the CDR3 is TGTGCCAGCAGCTTCCCGGGGACACCGAACTATGGCTACACCTTC. The V and J genes are TRBV5-8 and TRBJ1-2; tentatively, D is TRBD1 (6 bases). The CDR3 has 15 residues. V lost 2 bases, J lost 2 bases, and 13 bases lay in between. Germline-derived CDR1 and CDR2 are SGHTS and YDEGEE.

Here the CDR3 reads CASSLEAVSGANVLTF. DNA for the CDR3: TGCGCCAGCAGCTTGGAGGCGGTCTCTGGGGCCAACGTCCTGACTTTC. This rearrangement joins TRBV5-1 to TRBJ2-6; no reliable D call. Looked up from germline, CDR1 is SGHRS and CDR2 is YFSETQ. The CDR3 consists of 16 residues. The V end was cut by 0 bases, the J end by 0 bases, with 7 bases between.

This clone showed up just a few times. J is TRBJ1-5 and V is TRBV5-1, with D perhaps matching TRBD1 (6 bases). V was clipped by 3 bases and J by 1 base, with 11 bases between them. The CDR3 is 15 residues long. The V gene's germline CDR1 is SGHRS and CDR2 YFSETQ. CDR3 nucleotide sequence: TGCGCCAGCAGCTCTTCCGGGACAAGCAATCAGCCCCAGCATTTT. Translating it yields CASSSSGTSNQPQHF. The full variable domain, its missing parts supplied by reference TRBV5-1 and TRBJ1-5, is KAGVTQTPRYLIKTRGQQVTLSCSPISGHRSVSWYQQTPGQGLQFLFEYFSETQRNKGNFPGRFSGRQFSNSRSEMNVSTLELGDSALYLCASSSSGTSNQPQHFGDGTRLSIL.

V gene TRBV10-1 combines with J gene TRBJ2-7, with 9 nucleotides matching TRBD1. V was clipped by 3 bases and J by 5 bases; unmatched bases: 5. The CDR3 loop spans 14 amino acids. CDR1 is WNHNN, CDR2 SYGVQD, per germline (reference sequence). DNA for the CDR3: TGCGCCAGCAGTGAAAGGACAGGGGCCCACGAGCAGTACTTC. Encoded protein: CASSERTGAHEQYF.

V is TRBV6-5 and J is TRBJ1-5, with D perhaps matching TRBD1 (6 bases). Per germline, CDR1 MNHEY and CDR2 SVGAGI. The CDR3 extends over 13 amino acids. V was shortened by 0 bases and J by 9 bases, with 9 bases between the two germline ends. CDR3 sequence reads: CASSYSRGGPQHF. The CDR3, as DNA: TGTGCCAGCAGTTACTCGAGGGGGGGGCCCCAGCATTTT.

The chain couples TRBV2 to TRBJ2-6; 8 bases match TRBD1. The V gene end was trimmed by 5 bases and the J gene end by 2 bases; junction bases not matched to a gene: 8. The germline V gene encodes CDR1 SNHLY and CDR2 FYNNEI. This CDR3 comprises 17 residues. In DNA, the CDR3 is TGTGCCAGCAGTCCCCAGGGGGCAGTGCCTGGGGCCAACGTCCTGACTTTC. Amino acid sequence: CASSPQGAVPGANVLTF.

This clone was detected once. CDR3 protein: CASGRGGINNEQFF. CDR3 nucleotides: TGTGCCAGCGGACGGGGGGGAATTAACAATGAGCAGTTCTTC. The V and J genes are TRBV6-1 and TRBJ2-1, with 8 bases matching TRBD2. This CDR3 spans 14 amino acids. The germline CDR1 and CDR2 sequences are MNHNS and SASEGT. V gave up 8 bases and J gave up 5 bases; unmatched junction bases: 8.

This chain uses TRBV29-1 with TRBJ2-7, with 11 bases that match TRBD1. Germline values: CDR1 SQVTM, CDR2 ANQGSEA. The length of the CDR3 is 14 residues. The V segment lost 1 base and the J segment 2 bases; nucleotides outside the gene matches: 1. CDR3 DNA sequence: TGCAGCGTTGAAGGGGGACAGGGGGCCTACGAGCAGTACTTC. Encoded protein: CSVEGGQGAYEQYF.

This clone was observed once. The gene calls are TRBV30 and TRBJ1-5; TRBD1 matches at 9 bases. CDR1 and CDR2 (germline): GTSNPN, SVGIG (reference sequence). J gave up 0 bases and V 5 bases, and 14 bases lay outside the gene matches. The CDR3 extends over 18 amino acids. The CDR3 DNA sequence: TGTGCCTGGGATGCAAAGACAGGGGGAGGTTATAGCAATCAGCCCCAGCATTTT. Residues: CAWDAKTGGGYSNQPQHF.

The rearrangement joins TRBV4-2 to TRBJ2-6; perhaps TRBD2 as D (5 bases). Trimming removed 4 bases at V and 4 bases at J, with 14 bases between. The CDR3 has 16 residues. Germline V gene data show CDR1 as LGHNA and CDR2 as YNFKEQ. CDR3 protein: CASSPTTGMGANVLTF. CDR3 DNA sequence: TGTGCCAGCAGCCCTACCACGGGGATGGGGGCCAACGTCCTGACTTTC.

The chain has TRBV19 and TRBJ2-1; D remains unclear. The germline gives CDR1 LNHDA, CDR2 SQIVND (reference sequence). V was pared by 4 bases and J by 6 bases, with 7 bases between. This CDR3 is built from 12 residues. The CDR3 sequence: CASSTRTNEQFF. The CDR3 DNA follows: TGTGCCAGTAGTACCAGAACCAATGAGCAGTTCTTC.

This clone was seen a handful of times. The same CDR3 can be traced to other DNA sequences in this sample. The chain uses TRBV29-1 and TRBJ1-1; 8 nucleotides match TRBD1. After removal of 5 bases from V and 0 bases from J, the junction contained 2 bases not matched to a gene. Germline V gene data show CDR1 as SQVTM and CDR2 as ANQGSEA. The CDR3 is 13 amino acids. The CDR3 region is CSVRTGMNTEAFF. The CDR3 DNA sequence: TGCAGCGTTAGGACAGGGATGAACACTGAAGCTTTCTTT.

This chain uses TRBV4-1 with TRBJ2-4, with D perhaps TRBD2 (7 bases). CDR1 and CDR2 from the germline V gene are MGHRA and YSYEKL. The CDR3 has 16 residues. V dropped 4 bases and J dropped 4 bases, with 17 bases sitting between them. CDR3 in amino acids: CASSPLGGRGKNIQYF. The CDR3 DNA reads TGCGCCAGCAGCCCCTTGGGGGGGCGGGGGAAAAACATTCAGTACTTC.

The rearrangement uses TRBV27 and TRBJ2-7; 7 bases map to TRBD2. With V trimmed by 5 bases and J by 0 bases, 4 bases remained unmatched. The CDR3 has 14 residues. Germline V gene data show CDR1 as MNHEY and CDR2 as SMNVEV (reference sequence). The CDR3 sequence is CASSASGGSYEQYF. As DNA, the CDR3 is TGTGCCAGCAGTGCCTCGGGGGGCTCCTACGAGCAGTACTTC.

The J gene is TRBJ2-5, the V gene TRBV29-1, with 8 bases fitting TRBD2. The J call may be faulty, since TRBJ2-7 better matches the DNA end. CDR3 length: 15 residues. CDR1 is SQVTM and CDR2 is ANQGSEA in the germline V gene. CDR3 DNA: TGCAGCGTTCCCAGCGGGAGAGGCACCCCCTACGAGCAGTACTTC. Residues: CSVPSGRGTPYEQYF.

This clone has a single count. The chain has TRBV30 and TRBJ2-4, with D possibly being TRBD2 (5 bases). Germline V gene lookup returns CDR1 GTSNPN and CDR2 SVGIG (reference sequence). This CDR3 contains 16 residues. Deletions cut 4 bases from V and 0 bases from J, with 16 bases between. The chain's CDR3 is CAWNTPGRLAKNIQYF. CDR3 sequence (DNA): TGTGCCTGGAACACTCCGGGAAGGCTAGCCAAAAACATTCAGTACTTC.

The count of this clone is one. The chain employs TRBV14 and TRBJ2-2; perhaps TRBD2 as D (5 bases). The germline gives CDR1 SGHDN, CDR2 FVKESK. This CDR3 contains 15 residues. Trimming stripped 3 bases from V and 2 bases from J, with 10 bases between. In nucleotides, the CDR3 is TGTGCCAGCAGCCACCGGACTGACAACACCGGGGAGCTGTTTTTT. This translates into CASSHRTDNTGELFF.

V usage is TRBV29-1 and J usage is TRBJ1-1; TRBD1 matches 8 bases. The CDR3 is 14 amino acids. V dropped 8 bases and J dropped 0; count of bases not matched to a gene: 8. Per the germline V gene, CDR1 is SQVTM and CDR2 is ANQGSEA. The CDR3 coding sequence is TGCAGCACCCACGGACAGGGTGTGAACACTGAAGCTTTCTTT. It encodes CSTHGQGVNTEAFF.

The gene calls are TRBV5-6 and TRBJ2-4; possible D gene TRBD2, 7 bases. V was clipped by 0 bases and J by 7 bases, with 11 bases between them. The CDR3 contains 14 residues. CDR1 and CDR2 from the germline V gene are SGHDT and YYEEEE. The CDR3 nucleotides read TGTGCCAGCAGCTTGGCGGGGGGCGCGAACATTCAGTACTTC. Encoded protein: CASSLAGGANIQYF.

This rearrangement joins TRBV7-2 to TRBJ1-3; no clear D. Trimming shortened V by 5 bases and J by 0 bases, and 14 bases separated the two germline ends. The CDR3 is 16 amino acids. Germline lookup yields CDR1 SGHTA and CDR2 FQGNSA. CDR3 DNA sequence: TGTGCCAGCAGCCGCGTCGGTCTTCTCTCTGGAAACACCATATATTTT. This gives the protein CASSRVGLLSGNTIYF.

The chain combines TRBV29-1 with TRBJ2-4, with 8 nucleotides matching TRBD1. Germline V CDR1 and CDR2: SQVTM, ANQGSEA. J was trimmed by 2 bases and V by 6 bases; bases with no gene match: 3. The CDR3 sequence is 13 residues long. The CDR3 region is CSVRDRSKNIQYF. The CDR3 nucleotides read TGCAGCGTCAGGGACAGGTCCAAAAACATTCAGTACTTC.

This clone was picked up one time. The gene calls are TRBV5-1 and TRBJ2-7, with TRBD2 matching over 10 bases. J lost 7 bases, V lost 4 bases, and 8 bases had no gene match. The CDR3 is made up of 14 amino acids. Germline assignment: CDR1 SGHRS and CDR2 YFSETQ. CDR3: CASSGTSGTGEQYF. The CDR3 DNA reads TGCGCCAGCAGCGGAACTAGCGGGACGGGGGAGCAGTACTTC.

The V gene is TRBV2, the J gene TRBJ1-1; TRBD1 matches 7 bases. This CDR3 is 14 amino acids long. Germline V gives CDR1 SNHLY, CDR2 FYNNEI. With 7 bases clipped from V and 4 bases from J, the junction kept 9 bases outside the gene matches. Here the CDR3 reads CASIRTGSRTEAFF. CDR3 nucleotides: TGTGCCAGCATCAGGACAGGCTCGCGCACTGAAGCTTTCTTT. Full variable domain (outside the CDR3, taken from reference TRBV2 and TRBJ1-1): EPEVTQTPSHQVTQMGQEVILRCVPISNHLYFYWYRQILGQKVEFLVSFYNNEISEKSEIFDDQFSVERPDGSNFTLKIRSTKLEDSAMYFCASIRTGSRTEAFFGQGTRLTVV.

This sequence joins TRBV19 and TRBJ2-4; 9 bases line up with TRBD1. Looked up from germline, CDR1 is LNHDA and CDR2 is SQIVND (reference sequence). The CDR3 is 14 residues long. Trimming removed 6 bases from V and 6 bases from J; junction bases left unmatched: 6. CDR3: CASRLTGGPNIQYF. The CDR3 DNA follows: TGTGCCAGTAGGCTGACAGGGGGTCCAAACATTCAGTACTTC.

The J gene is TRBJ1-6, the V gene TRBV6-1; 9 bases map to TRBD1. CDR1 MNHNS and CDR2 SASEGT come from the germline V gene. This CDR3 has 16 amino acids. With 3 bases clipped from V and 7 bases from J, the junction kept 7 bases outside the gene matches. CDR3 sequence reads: CASSEGTGSRNSPLHF. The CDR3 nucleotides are TGTGCCAGCAGTGAGGGGACAGGGAGTAGAAATTCACCCCTCCACTTT.

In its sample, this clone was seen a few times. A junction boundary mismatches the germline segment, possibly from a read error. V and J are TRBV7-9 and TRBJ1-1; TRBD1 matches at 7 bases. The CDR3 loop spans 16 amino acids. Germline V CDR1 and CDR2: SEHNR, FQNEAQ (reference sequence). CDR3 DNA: TGTTCCAGCAGCGCTAAGGGGGCCCGGGTCGGCACTGAAGCTTTCTTT. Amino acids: CSSSAKGARVGTEAFF.